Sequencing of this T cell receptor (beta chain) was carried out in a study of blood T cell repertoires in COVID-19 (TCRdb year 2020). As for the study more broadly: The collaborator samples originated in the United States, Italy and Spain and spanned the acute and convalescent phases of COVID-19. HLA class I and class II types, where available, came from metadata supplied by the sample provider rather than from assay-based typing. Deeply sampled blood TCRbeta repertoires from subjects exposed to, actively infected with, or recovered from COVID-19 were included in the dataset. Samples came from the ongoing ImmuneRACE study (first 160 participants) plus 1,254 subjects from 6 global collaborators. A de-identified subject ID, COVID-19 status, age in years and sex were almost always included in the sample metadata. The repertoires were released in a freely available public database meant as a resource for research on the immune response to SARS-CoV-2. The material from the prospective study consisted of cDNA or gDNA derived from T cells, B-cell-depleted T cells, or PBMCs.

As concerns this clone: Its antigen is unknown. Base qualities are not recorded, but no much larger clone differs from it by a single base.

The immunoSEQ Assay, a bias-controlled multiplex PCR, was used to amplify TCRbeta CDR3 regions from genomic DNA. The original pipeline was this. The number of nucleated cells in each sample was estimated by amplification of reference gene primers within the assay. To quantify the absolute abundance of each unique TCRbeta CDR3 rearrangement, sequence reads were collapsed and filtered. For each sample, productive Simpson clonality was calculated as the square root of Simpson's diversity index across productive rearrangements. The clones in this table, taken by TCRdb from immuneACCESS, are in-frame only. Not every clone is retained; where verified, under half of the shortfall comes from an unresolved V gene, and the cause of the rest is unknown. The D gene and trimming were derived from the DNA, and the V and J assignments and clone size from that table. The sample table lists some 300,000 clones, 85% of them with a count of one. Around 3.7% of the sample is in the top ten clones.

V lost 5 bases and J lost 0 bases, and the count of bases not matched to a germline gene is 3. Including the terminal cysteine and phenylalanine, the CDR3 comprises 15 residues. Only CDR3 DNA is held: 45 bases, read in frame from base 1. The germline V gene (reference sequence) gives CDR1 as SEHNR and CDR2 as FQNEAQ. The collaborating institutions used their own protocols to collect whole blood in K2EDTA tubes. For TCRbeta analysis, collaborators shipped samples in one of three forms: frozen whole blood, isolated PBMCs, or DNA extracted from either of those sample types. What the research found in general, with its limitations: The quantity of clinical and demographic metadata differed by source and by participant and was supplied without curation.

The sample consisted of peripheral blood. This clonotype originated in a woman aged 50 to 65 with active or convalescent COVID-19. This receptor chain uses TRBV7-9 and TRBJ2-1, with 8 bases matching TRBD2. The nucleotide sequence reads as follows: TGTGCCAGCAGCCGAGCGGGGGCCTCCTACAATGAGCAGTTCTTC. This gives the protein CASSRAGASYNEQFF.